This T cell receptor (beta chain) derives from a study of OX40 agonist ivuxolimab in advanced cancers. Whole-study context: Patients got intravenous ivuxolimab at 0.01 to 10 mg/kg every 2 weeks. Three patients had partial responses: one hepatocellular carcinoma, two cutaneous melanoma.

Profiled with immunoSEQ multiplex PCR; TCRdb holds only in-frame clones, not every one. In the table there are 40,000 to 45,000 clones, under 90% of which are singletons. This CDR3 has 18 amino acids. CDR1 is GTSNPN and CDR2 is SVGIG in the germline V gene (reference sequence). V shed 1 base and J 1 base; nucleotides not matched to a gene: 13. J is TRBJ2-7 and V is TRBV30; 10 nucleotides line up with TRBD2. This sample comprised CD4+ or CD8+ T cells sorted from blood, obtained in a trial of the OX40 agonist ivuxolimab. This TCR was sampled from an adult with an advanced solid tumor such as melanoma, head and neck, liver or kidney cancer. CDR3 in amino acids: CAWSGRLAGAPGSYEQYF. In DNA, the CDR3 is TGTGCCTGGAGTGGCCGGCTAGCGGGAGCCCCCGGGTCCTACGAGCAGTACTTC.